Below are 19 T cell receptor beta chains sequenced from a single sample in a study of CD8 T cells in Susac syndrome. Random hexamers served to reverse transcribe roughly 0.45 to 1 ug RNA. One entry per CDR3 protein results from TCRdb running MiXCR on the immunoSEQ multiplex PCR reads. Here the sample spans roughly 220,000 distinct CDR3 sequences, over 90% being singletons. The sequenced sample was CD4+ T cells from PBMCs. Receptor source: a human donor with Susac syndrome.

The rearrangement joins TRBV9 to TRBJ1-2, with TRBD1 matching over 10 bases. The germline V gene encodes CDR1 SGDLS and CDR2 YYNGEE. The V segment lost 5 bases and the J segment 8 bases; nucleotides outside the gene matches: 9. The CDR3 is made up of 14 amino acids. CDR3 nucleotide sequence: TGTGCCAGCAGAGCTCCGGGACAGGGGAACGGCTACACCTTC. This codes for CASRAPGQGNGYTF.

This chain connects TRBV28 to TRBJ1-5; D is uncertain. The CDR3 is 15 amino acids. Deletions cut 3 bases from V and 2 bases from J, with 11 bases between. The germline CDR1 and CDR2 sequences are MDHEN and SYDVKM. The CDR3 sequence is CASSFKTWGNQPQHF. CDR3 DNA: TGTGCCAGCAGTTTCAAGACTTGGGGCAATCAGCCCCAGCATTTT.

This clonotype appeared once. The chain employs TRBV12-5 and TRBJ2-5; the match to TRBD2 covers 10 bases. CDR1 is LGHNT, CDR2 FRNRAP, per germline. The CDR3 extends over 13 amino acids. J was trimmed by 5 bases and V by 7 bases; bases with no gene match: 4. The CDR3 loop reads CASERTSGETQYF. CDR3 nucleotides: TGTGCTAGTGAGAGGACTAGCGGTGAGACCCAGTACTTC.

This clonotype was seen only once. V is TRBV27 and J is TRBJ1-5; D ambiguous. The V gene lost 3 bases and the J gene lost 3 bases, with 9 bases spanning the gap. Germline CDR1 reads MNHEY; CDR2 reads SMNVEV (reference sequence). The CDR3 has 14 amino acids. CDR3 sequence reads: CASSFAGANQPQHF. In DNA, the CDR3 is TGTGCCAGCAGTTTTGCAGGAGCCAATCAGCCCCAGCATTTT.

The genes are TRBV19 and TRBJ2-3; no clear D gene. CDR1 is LNHDA and CDR2 is SQIVND in the germline V gene (reference sequence). The CDR3 loop spans 14 amino acids. V lost 3 bases and J lost 1, with 8 bases in between. This chain's CDR3 is CASSMGGGTDTQYF. The CDR3 nucleotides are TGTGCCAGTAGTATGGGCGGAGGCACAGATACGCAGTATTTT.

The rearrangement joins TRBV7-9 to TRBJ1-1; a possible D gene is TRBD1 (5 bases). This CDR3 has 12 amino acids. Germline CDR1 SEHNR, CDR2 FQNEAQ (reference sequence). V was cut by 4 bases and J by 4 bases, with 7 bases left in between. The CDR3 nucleotides are TGTGCCAGCAGCTGGGGGACCACTGAAGCTTTCTTT. Its translation: CASSWGTTEAFF.

J is TRBJ2-1 and V is TRBV6-1; TRBD2 matches at 8 bases. CDR1 and CDR2 from the germline V gene are MNHNS and SASEGT. This CDR3 has 17 residues. Trimming removed 0 bases from V and 1 base from J; junction bases left unmatched: 5. The CDR3 here is CASSEATAGASYNEQFF. The CDR3 DNA follows: TGTGCCAGCAGTGAAGCGACAGCGGGGGCGTCCTACAATGAGCAGTTCTTC.

The chain uses TRBV27 and TRBJ2-7; D may correspond to TRBD1 or TRBD2 (5 bases each). This CDR3 spans 15 amino acids. Trimming pared 3 bases from V and 3 bases from J, leaving 15 bases between. Germline V gene data show CDR1 as MNHEY and CDR2 as SMNVEV (reference sequence). The CDR3 sequence is CASSFEGMMGYEQYF. DNA for the CDR3: TGTGCCAGCAGTTTCGAGGGGATGATGGGCTACGAGCAGTACTTC.

The chain combines TRBV28 with TRBJ2-5; 7 bases fit TRBD1. Trimming cost V 3 bases and J 5 bases; bases outside gene matches: 3. This CDR3 has 13 amino acids. Per the germline V gene, CDR1 is MDHEN and CDR2 is SYDVKM. CDR3 sequence (DNA): TGTGCCAGCAGTTTGACAGGGTTGGAGACCCAGTACTTC. Translating gives CASSLTGLETQYF.

The chain has TRBV7-2 and TRBJ1-2; TRBD1 is a possible D gene (5 bases). Germline values: CDR1 SGHTA, CDR2 FQGNSA. V shed 5 bases and J shed 2 bases, with 18 bases lying between them. The CDR3 runs 16 residues. CDR3 nucleotide sequence: TGTGCCAGCAGCCGATCCGGGGCAGGCCCCAACTATGGCTACACCTTC. It yields the protein CASSRSGAGPNYGYTF.

The chain is built from TRBV10-2 and TRBJ2-5; 9 nucleotides line up with TRBD1. V trimming: 0 bases; J trimming: 2 bases; junction bases outside the gene matches: 10. The CDR3 spans 18 residues. Looked up from germline, CDR1 is WSHSY and CDR2 is SAAADI. As DNA, the CDR3 is TGCGCCAGCAGTGAGTCAGGGGGACAGGGAGTCCCTCAAGAGACCCAGTACTTC. Amino acid sequence: CASSESGGQGVPQETQYF.

This chain links TRBV30 with TRBJ1-2, with a weak D call TRBD1 (6 bases). This CDR3 has 15 residues. With 0 bases removed from V and 6 bases from J, the gap between germline ends came to 17 bases. Germline lookup yields CDR1 GTSNPN and CDR2 SVGIG (reference sequence). As DNA, the CDR3 is TGTGCCTGGAGTGTACAGGGAGGCGGGGGACATGGCTACACCTTC. The encoded protein is CAWSVQGGGGHGYTF.

This clonotype came up once. CDR3 in DNA: TGTGCCAGCTCAGCTTTCCCGGGACAGGGATGGGATCAGCCCCAGCATTTT. This encodes CASSAFPGQGWDQPQHF. The V and J genes are TRBV18 and TRBJ1-5; TRBD1 matches at 9 bases. This CDR3 is 17 amino acids long. Germline assignment: CDR1 KGHSH and CDR2 LQKENI. V shed 5 bases and J 5 bases; nucleotides not matched to a gene: 13.

In its sample, this clonotype was seen once. The CDR3 spells CASSQIGEQFNEQYF. The CDR3 DNA reads as TGTGCCAGCAGCCAAATCGGGGAACAATTCAATGAGCAGTACTTC. V and J are TRBV3-1 and TRBJ2-7, with D possibly being TRBD2 (5 bases). With 2 bases removed from V and 7 bases from J, the gap between germline ends came to 18 bases. The length of the CDR3 is 15 residues. The germline V gene encodes CDR1 LGHDT and CDR2 YNNKEL (reference sequence).

The chain employs TRBV14 and TRBJ2-2, with unresolved D. This CDR3 has 14 amino acids. V lost 3 bases and J 3 bases, leaving 8 bases between the germline ends. CDR1 SGHDN and CDR2 FVKESK come from the germline V gene. CDR3 region: CASSQLGYTGELFF. For the CDR3, the DNA is TGTGCCAGCAGCCAGTTGGGGTACACCGGGGAGCTGTTTTTT.

The V call is TRBV5-1, the J call TRBJ2-5; 13 nucleotides line up with TRBD2. The CDR3 sequence is 16 residues long. V shed 4 bases, J shed 5 bases, and the junction held 8 bases outside the gene matches. Per germline, CDR1 SGHRS and CDR2 YFSETQ. The CDR3 DNA reads TGCGCCAGCAGCCCTCGGACTAGCGGGGGCCGGGAGACCCAGTACTTC. Translated, it gives CASSPRTSGGRETQYF.

The CDR3 nucleotides read TGTGCCAGCACGGGACCGTCCTACGAGCAGTACTTC. This gives the protein CASTGPSYEQYF. V and J are TRBV5-6 and TRBJ2-7; D is perhaps TRBD1 or TRBD2 (5 bases each). Germline loops: CDR1 SGHDT, CDR2 YYEEEE. This CDR3 has 12 amino acids. V was clipped by 6 bases and J by 1 base, with 8 bases between them.

The chain has TRBV6-2 or TRBV6-3 and TRBJ2-3, with 8 bases lining up with TRBD1. Germline V gene lookup returns CDR1 MNHEY and CDR2 SVGEGT. V shed 5 bases and J 4 bases; nucleotides not matched to a gene: 11. This CDR3 is built from 16 residues. CDR3 DNA: TGTGCCAGCAGTCAGACTACCGGGACAGGAGCAGATACGCAGTATTTT. It specifies CASSQTTGTGADTQYF.

The CDR3 loop reads CASVDRYSNQPQHF. As DNA, the CDR3 is TGTGCCAGCGTCGACAGGTATAGCAATCAGCCCCAGCATTTT. The chain carries TRBV6-2 or TRBV6-3 and TRBJ1-5; tentatively, D is TRBD1 (6 bases). With 8 bases removed from V and 0 bases from J, the gap between germline ends came to 11 bases. Germline lookup yields CDR1 MNHEY and CDR2 SVGEGT. The CDR3 contains 14 residues.